This T cell receptor beta chain was sequenced for a study of blood T cells in healthy people across ages. The study recruited healthy Caucasian donors from Russia who were aged roughly 6 to 90. This clonotype was detected a few times. The antigen remains undetermined. A J-beta primer mix and a sample-barcoded 5' primer were used in a second PCR of roughly 6 to 11 cycles. Tagging of each cDNA molecule was performed by a template-switch adaptor with 12 random nucleotides. MiXCR, applied by TCRdb to the 5' RACE reads, yields one record per CDR3 protein. The sample consists of about 1.6 million distinct CDR3 sequences, 34% of them appearing once. The CDR3 has 20 residues. Study conclusions and caveats: What prevented conclusive comparison of naive and antigen-experienced cells was that PBMCs were unsorted. Age brought a roughly linear fall in TCR beta diversity measured per million T cells.

The TCR originated in a woman aged 25 to 45 in good health. The material sequenced was blood. The chain recombines TRBV21-1 with TRBJ2-6; no DNA check was done on the table's D call, TRBD1. TRBV21-1 is assigned pseudogene status. The CDR3 coding sequence is TGTGCCAGCAGCAAACGTCCCGCAGGGGGCGATATCGCTGGGGCCAACGTCCTGACTTTC. Its protein is CASSKRPAGGDIAGANVLTF.